This passage covers 21 T cell receptor beta chains from one sample sequenced in a study of vaccination effects on CD4 cells after COVID-19. The ViraFEST assay expanded antigen-specific CD4+ T cells with viral peptide pools before sequencing. Following an approximately ten-day culture, CD4+ T cells were purified. It was between March and December 2020 that the person had a SARS-CoV-2 infection confirmed by PCR. Each person got two doses of an mRNA SARS-CoV-2 vaccine, BNT162b2 or mRNA-1273. Their antigens are not known. The method was immunoSEQ multiplex PCR; TCRdb's version includes in-frame clones alone and lacks a portion of them. The table lists some 17,000 clones, 76% of them singletons. The specimen comprised CD4+ T cells from PBMCs cultured with SARS-CoV-2 spike peptides, sampled after COVID-19 vaccination. The receptors shown here come from a human donor who had a prior SARS-CoV-2 infection.

J is TRBJ2-7 and V is TRBV24-1; 7 bases match TRBD1. Germline CDR1 reads KGHDR; CDR2 reads SFDVKD. The CDR3 has 14 residues. V lost 3 bases, J lost 5 bases, and 6 bases stayed unmatched. CDR3 DNA: TGTGCCACCAGTGATCCTGACAGGGCCCACGAGCAGTACTTC. Its protein product is CATSDPDRAHEQYF.

V gene TRBV19 combines with J gene TRBJ2-5, with D possibly being TRBD2 (5 bases). V was pared by 3 bases and J by 5 bases, with 10 bases between. CDR3 length equals 13 residues. Germline CDR1 LNHDA, CDR2 SQIVND (reference sequence). CDR3 bases: TGTGCCAGTAGTATTGTGACGGGGGAGACCCAGTACTTC. It encodes CASSIVTGETQYF.

This chain uses TRBV15 with TRBJ1-2, with D tentatively TRBD1 (5 bases). CDR3 size: 15 residues. Per the germline V gene, CDR1 is LNHNV and CDR2 is YYDKDF (reference sequence). V lost 0 bases to trimming and J lost 3 bases, with 11 bases between them. Here the CDR3 DNA reads TGTGCCACCAGCAGAGATGGGGGGTATGACTATGGCTACACCTTC. Protein product: CATSRDGGYDYGYTF.

This clone occurred a few times. This chain uses TRBV7-9 with TRBJ2-5, with no clear D. The CDR3 has 14 amino acids. V was trimmed by 2 bases and J by 2 bases, leaving 9 bases between them. Germline CDR1 reads SEHNR; CDR2 reads FQNEAQ (reference sequence). Written as DNA, the CDR3 is TGTGCCAGCAGCTTATATCAGTGGCAAGAGACCCAGTACTTC. Amino acid sequence: CASSLYQWQETQYF.

The rearrangement joins TRBV19 to TRBJ1-4; D ambiguous. The CDR3 has 15 residues. Trimming removed 0 bases at V and 11 bases at J, with 16 bases between. In germline, CDR1 is LNHDA, CDR2 SQIVND (reference sequence). Here the CDR3 reads CASSIDPQSVDKLFF. For the CDR3, the DNA is TGTGCCAGTAGTATAGATCCACAGTCAGTTGACAAACTGTTTTTT.

V and J are TRBV7-2 and TRBJ2-6; D is ambiguous. Per the germline V gene, CDR1 is SGHTA and CDR2 is FQGNSA. Trimming took off 2 bases at V and 0 bases at J, with 2 bases between the two ends. This CDR3 comprises 14 residues. DNA of the CDR3: TGTGCCAGCAGCTTACCCTCTGGGGCCAACGTCCTGACTTTC. Amino acids: CASSLPSGANVLTF.

V and J are TRBV11-3 and TRBJ1-1; TRBD1 matches at 8 bases. The CDR3 runs 15 residues. Trimming cost V 4 bases and J 3 bases; bases outside gene matches: 7. The germline gives CDR1 SGHNT, CDR2 YENEEA. DNA of the CDR3: TGTGCCAGCAGCTCCCAGGGGGCGCTGGACACTGAAGCTTTCTTT. It is translated as CASSSQGALDTEAFF.

The genes are TRBV4-3 and TRBJ2-4; 7 bases are a match to TRBD2. The CDR3 has 13 amino acids. Germline CDR1 LGHNA, CDR2 YSLEER. J lost 8 bases, V lost 0 bases, and 1 base had no gene match. The CDR3 bases are TGCGCCAGCAGCCAAGATGGGGGGGACATTCAGTACTTC. It translates to CASSQDGGDIQYF.

The chain recombines TRBV5-1 with TRBJ2-1; D is possibly TRBD2 (5 bases). V shed 4 bases and J shed 6 bases, with 11 bases lying between them. This CDR3 contains 13 residues. CDR1 SGHRS and CDR2 YFSETQ come from the germline V gene. The CDR3 loop is CASSPGYGNEQFF. The CDR3 region has the DNA TGCGCCAGCAGCCCGGGGTACGGCAATGAGCAGTTCTTC.

This chain joins TRBV2 and TRBJ1-2; a possible D gene is TRBD1 (6 bases). This CDR3 is built from 14 residues. V was shortened by 3 bases and J by 10 bases, with 18 bases between the two germline ends. The germline CDR1 and CDR2 sequences are SNHLY and FYNNEI. The DNA of the CDR3 is TGTGCCAGCAGTGACAGGGGAGGGACGGTCGACTACACCTTC. This gives the protein CASSDRGGTVDYTF.

This chain links TRBV15 with TRBJ2-5; D is perhaps TRBD2 (5 bases). Trimming shortened V by 0 bases and J by 5 bases, and 16 bases separated the two germline ends. This CDR3 is 16 amino acids long. Germline V gene sequence: CDR1 LNHNV, CDR2 YYDKDF (reference sequence). The CDR3 region is CATSRDRMGSGETQYF. The DNA of the CDR3 is TGTGCCACCAGCAGAGATCGGATGGGGTCGGGGGAGACCCAGTACTTC.

V usage is TRBV5-5 and J usage is TRBJ1-2; D gene uncertain. The CDR3 covers 13 residues. Germline V CDR1 and CDR2: SGHKS, YYEKEE (reference sequence). V gave up 1 base and J gave up 4 bases, with 8 bases separating them. CDR3 residues: CASSLRQPYGYTF. CDR3 nucleotide sequence: TGTGCCAGCAGCTTGCGCCAGCCCTATGGCTACACCTTC.

V is TRBV28 and J is TRBJ2-5, with D uncertain. V was cut by 3 bases and J by 5 bases, with 4 bases left in between. CDR1 and CDR2 (germline): MDHEN, SYDVKM. The CDR3 contains 11 residues. CDR3 residues: CASSLTETQYF. The DNA for the CDR3 is TGTGCCAGCAGTTTGACGGAGACCCAGTACTTC.

The V gene is TRBV18, the J gene TRBJ2-2; 7 bases fit TRBD2. CDR1 and CDR2 (germline): KGHSH, LQKENI. V was clipped by 3 bases and J by 5 bases; unmatched bases: 6. The CDR3 runs 15 residues. CDR3 nucleotide sequence: TGTGCCAGCTCACCTACTAGCGATGTGACCGGGGAGCTGTTTTTT. This sequence encodes CASSPTSDVTGELFF.

The V gene is TRBV6-2 or TRBV6-3, the J gene TRBJ2-1; 9 nucleotides match TRBD2. CDR1 is MNHEY, CDR2 SVGEGT, per germline. The CDR3 has 16 amino acids. The junction had 7 bases not matched to a gene; V was cut back by 4 bases and J by 3 bases. CDR3 DNA: TGTGCCAGCAGTTCCCGCGTAGCGGGAGACTACAATGAGCAGTTCTTC. Residues: CASSSRVAGDYNEQFF.

The rearrangement links TRBV7-2 to TRBJ2-1, with D perhaps being TRBD1 or TRBD2 (6 bases each). V lost 8 bases, J lost 4 bases, and 15 bases lay in between. The CDR3 runs to 14 residues. The V gene's germline CDR1 is SGHTA and CDR2 FQGNSA. The CDR3 DNA follows: TGTGCCAGCTCCAGCAGGGGAGGATACAATGAGCAGTTCTTC. This translates into CASSSRGGYNEQFF. Looking up the rest from reference TRBV7-2 and TRBJ2-1 gives the full variable domain: GAGVSQSPSNKVTEKGKDVELRCDPISGHTALYWYRQSLGQGLEFLIYFQGNSAPDKSGLPSDRFSAERTGGSVSTLTIQRTQQEDSAVYLCASSSRGGYNEQFFGPGTRLTVL.

This chain links TRBV19 with TRBJ2-3, with 8 bases fitting TRBD2. Unmatched junction bases numbered 5, after V lost 6 bases and J lost 3 bases. Germline V gives CDR1 LNHDA, CDR2 SQIVND (reference sequence). This CDR3 region has 14 residues. CDR3 DNA: TGTGCCAGTAGCCAGCGGGAGATAACAGATACGCAGTATTTT. It yields the protein CASSQREITDTQYF.

This clone was observed a few times. This sequence joins TRBV6-1 and TRBJ2-7; TRBD2 agrees at 7 bases. CDR1 is MNHNS and CDR2 is SASEGT in the germline V gene. The CDR3 loop spans 15 amino acids. V dropped 2 bases and J dropped 2; count of bases not matched to a gene: 6. CDR3 sequence: CASSEWGGPTYEQYF. CDR3 DNA sequence: TGTGCCAGCAGTGAATGGGGGGGTCCGACCTACGAGCAGTACTTC.

The chain links TRBV5-4 to TRBJ1-1; tentative D call: TRBD1 (6 bases). CDR3 length equals 15 residues. V shed 2 bases and J shed 5 bases, with 16 bases lying between them. CDR1 is SGHNT and CDR2 is YYREEE in the germline V gene (reference sequence). The CDR3 protein is CASSFPGQRRTEAFF. In DNA, the CDR3 is TGTGCCAGCAGCTTTCCCGGACAGCGAAGGACTGAAGCTTTCTTT.

The rearrangement links TRBV2 to TRBJ1-2; no definite D call. From germline, CDR1 is SNHLY and CDR2 FYNNEI. Trimming took 2 bases from V and 4 from J, leaving 11 bases between them. CDR3 length equals 14 residues. CDR3 coding DNA: TGTGCCAGCAGTGAATACACCTCCGTCTATGGCTACACCTTC. This gives the protein CASSEYTSVYGYTF.

The rearrangement links TRBV7-8 to TRBJ2-7; D gene unclear. V was trimmed by 6 bases and J by 6 bases, leaving 18 bases between them. Germline CDR1 and CDR2: SGHVS and FQNEAQ. CDR3 length equals 14 residues. CDR3 sequence: CASRLGGGSSEQYF. CDR3 sequence (DNA): TGTGCCAGCAGGTTGGGTGGCGGCTCTAGCGAGCAGTACTTC.